The entry below describes one T cell receptor beta chain. TCRdb's table, derived via immunoSEQ multiplex PCR, lists solely in-frame clones and lacks some. This table holds approximately 760,000 clones, 80% to 90% found once. This entry comes from a study of shared T cell receptors in the human thymus. The sample was also linked to a second study, of human thymus T cells. From that second work: Donation was from healthy Finnish infants who were having corrective surgery that addressed congenital heart defects. The source of the thymus tissue was resections taken during corrective heart surgery. The related literature has documented a marked overlap of thymic repertoires among unrelated individuals.

The receptor was isolated from a girl younger than two with a congenital heart defect. Sequenced material: thymocytes.

CDR3: CASRPDRVSGNTIYF. DNA for the CDR3: TGCGCCAGCCGCCCGGACAGGGTCTCTGGAAACACCATATATTTT. This chain links TRBV5-1 with TRBJ1-3; 8 nucleotides match TRBD1. Germline loops: CDR1 SGHRS, CDR2 YFSETQ. The CDR3 has 15 residues. V lost 7 bases and J lost 0; bases outside the gene matches: 6.